The T cell receptor beta chain under discussion was sequenced for a study of blood T cell repertoires in COVID-19. Germline-derived CDR1 and CDR2 are SGHRS and YFSETQ. The CDR3 has 16 amino acids. V lost 2 bases and J lost 2; bases outside the gene matches: 4. Data came from immunoSEQ multiplex PCR; TCRdb stores just in-frame clones and leaves some out. There are around 260,000 clones in the sample; about 89% occur only once, and around 1.5% lies in the top ten. This clonotype was sampled from a woman between 35 and 50 years old who had recovered from COVID-19. Sequences were obtained from peripheral blood. V and J are TRBV5-1 and TRBJ2-1; TRBD2 matches at 10 bases. The CDR3 loop reads CASSLTSGAAYNEQFF. CDR3 DNA sequence: TGCGCCAGCAGCTTAACTAGCGGGGCCGCCTACAATGAGCAGTTCTTC.